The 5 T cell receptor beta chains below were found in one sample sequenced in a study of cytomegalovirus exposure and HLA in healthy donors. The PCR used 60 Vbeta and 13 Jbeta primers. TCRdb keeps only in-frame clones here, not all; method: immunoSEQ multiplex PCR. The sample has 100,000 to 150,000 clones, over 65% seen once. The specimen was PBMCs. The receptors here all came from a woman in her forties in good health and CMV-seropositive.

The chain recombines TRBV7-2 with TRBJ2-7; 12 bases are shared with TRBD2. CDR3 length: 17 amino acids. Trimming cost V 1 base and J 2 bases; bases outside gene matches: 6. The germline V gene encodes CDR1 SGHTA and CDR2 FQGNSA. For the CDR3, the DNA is TGTGCCAGCAGCTTAGATAGGCTAGCGGGAGGGCCCTACGAGCAGTACTTC. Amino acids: CASSLDRLAGGPYEQYF. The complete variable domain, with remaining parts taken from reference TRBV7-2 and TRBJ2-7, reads GAGVSQSPSNKVTEKGKDVELRCDPISGHTALYWYRQSLGQGLEFLIYFQGNSAPDKSGLPSDRFSAERTGGSVSTLTIQRTQQEDSAVYLCASSLDRLAGGPYEQYFGPGTRLTVT.

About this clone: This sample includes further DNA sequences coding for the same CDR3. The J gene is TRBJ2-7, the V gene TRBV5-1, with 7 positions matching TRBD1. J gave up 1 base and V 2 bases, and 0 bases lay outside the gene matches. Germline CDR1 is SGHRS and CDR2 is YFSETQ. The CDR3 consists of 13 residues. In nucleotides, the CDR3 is TGCGCCAGCAGCTTACAGGGGTCCTACGAGCAGTACTTC. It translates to CASSLQGSYEQYF.

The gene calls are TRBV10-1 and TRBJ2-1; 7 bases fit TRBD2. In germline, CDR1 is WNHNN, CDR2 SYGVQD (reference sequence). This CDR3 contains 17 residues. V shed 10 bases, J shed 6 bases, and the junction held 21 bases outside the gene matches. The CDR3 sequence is CAIQRSASGRAPNEQFF. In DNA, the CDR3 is TGCGCCATCCAGAGATCGGCTAGCGGTAGGGCCCCCAATGAGCAGTTCTTC.

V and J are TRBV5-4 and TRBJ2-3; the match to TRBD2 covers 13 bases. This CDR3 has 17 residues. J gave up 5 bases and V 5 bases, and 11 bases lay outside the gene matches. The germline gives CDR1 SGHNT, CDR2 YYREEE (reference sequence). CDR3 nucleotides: TGTGCCAGCAGGGGGGGGACTAGCGGGATAATTGGAGATACGCAGTATTTT. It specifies CASRGGTSGIIGDTQYF.

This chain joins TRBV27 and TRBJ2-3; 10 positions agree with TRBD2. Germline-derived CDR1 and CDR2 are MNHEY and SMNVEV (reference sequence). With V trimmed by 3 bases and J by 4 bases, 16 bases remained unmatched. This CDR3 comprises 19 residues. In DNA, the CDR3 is TGTGCCAGCAGTTTCCAGGGGAGGATAGCGGGAGGACCCTCAGATACGCAGTATTTT. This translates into CASSFQGRIAGGPSDTQYF.